This T cell receptor (beta chain) came from a study of blood T cell repertoires in COVID-19. Germline V gives CDR1 MNHEY, CDR2 SVGEGT. Trimming removed 2 bases from V and 6 bases from J, with 10 bases in between. This CDR3 has 14 residues. This table comes from immunoSEQ multiplex PCR, and its TCRdb copy is limited to in-frame clones, with some not included. The sample holds 200,000 to 250,000 clones, 70% to 90% seen once. The source of this sequence is a man aged 18 to 30 with active or convalescent COVID-19. V and J are TRBV6-2 or TRBV6-3 and TRBJ1-4; TRBD1 is a possible D gene (5 bases). Source material: peripheral blood. In DNA form, the CDR3 reads TGTGCCAGCAGTTACAGGGGTTTCGATGAAAAACTGTTTTTT. This translates into CASSYRGFDEKLFF.